The next 8 T cell receptor beta chains were all read from a single sample in a study of cytomegalovirus exposure and HLA in healthy donors. The PCR employed 60 Vbeta primers together with 13 Jbeta primers. Libraries were prepared by immunoSEQ multiplex PCR; TCRdb keeps only in-frame clonotypes and omits some of them. Here the sample spans under 200,000 clones, roughly 80% being singletons. The specimen was PBMCs. The receptors stem from a male donor in good health and CMV-seropositive.

The CDR3 DNA follows: TGTGCCAGCTCACCAGGGCAGGGGTATCAGCCCCAGCATTTT. Its protein is CASSPGQGYQPQHF. The chain joins TRBV18 to TRBJ1-5; tentative D call: TRBD1 (6 bases). With 2 bases removed from V and 5 bases from J, the gap between germline ends came to 10 bases. Germline-derived CDR1 and CDR2 are KGHSH and LQKENI. The CDR3 covers 14 residues.

Details on this clone: The sample has other DNA sequences that encode this CDR3 too. The chain carries TRBV18 and TRBJ1-5; TRBD1 aligns across 10 bases. This CDR3 comprises 15 residues. CDR1 KGHSH and CDR2 LQKENI come from the germline V gene. V gave up 3 bases and J gave up 10 bases; unmatched junction bases: 9. This CDR3 reads CASSPGDRGSQPQHF. For the CDR3, the DNA is TGTGCCAGCTCACCGGGGGACAGGGGCAGTCAACCCCAGCATTTT.

This sequence joins TRBV15 and TRBJ2-7; no clear D gene. This CDR3 has 14 amino acids. V was shortened by 3 bases and J by 2 bases, with 11 bases between the two germline ends. Germline-derived CDR1 and CDR2 are LNHNV and YYDKDF (reference sequence). CDR3: CATSREPAAYEQYF. The CDR3, as DNA: TGTGCCACCAGCAGGGAGCCTGCAGCCTACGAGCAGTACTTC.

The V call is TRBV18, the J call TRBJ2-7, with D possibly being TRBD2 (5 bases). The CDR3 spans 13 residues. Per the germline V gene, CDR1 is KGHSH and CDR2 is LQKENI. Trimming stripped 4 bases from V and 7 bases from J, with 14 bases between. The CDR3 bases are TGTGCCAGCTCACTCGGAGACCCGGGGGAGCAGTACTTC. Translation: CASSLGDPGEQYF.

With respect to this clone: An end of the junction differs from the germline gene, which may be a read error. V and J are TRBV11-2 and TRBJ2-3; D uncertain. Germline CDR1 SGHAT, CDR2 FQNNGV. The CDR3 totals 12 residues. As DNA, the CDR3 is TGTGCCAGCCGCTTCTACACAGATACGCAGTATTTT. Encoded protein: CASRFYTDTQYF.

The chain recombines TRBV18 with TRBJ2-1; 7 bases align to TRBD1. Germline assignment: CDR1 KGHSH and CDR2 LQKENI. CDR3 length equals 19 residues. V lost 6 bases and J lost 5; bases outside the gene matches: 22. The CDR3 DNA follows: TGTGCCAGCTCGCTCCCGGGACAGCCACGAATAGGGGCCAACAATGAGCAGTTCTTC. Protein product: CASSLPGQPRIGANNEQFF. Full variable domain (rest looked up from reference TRBV18 and TRBJ2-1): NAGVMQNPRHLVRRRGQEARLRCSPMKGHSHVYWYRQLPEEGLKFMVYLQKENIIDESGMPKERFSAEFPKEGPSILRIQQVVRGDSAAYFCASSLPGQPRIGANNEQFFGPGTRLTVL.

This clone was recorded a few times. The rearrangement links TRBV27 to TRBJ1-3; D is unclear. V lost 8 bases and J lost 0, with 8 bases in between. The germline gives CDR1 MNHEY, CDR2 SMNVEV (reference sequence). The CDR3 consists of 13 residues. CDR3 nucleotide sequence: TGTGCCAGCGGCGGGCACTCTGGAAACACCATATATTTT. Protein sequence: CASGGHSGNTIYF.

The rearrangement uses TRBV29-1 and TRBJ1-1; possibly TRBD1 for D (5 bases). Germline CDR1 and CDR2: SQVTM and ANQGSEA. V lost 1 base, J lost 5 bases, and 20 bases lay in between. The CDR3 runs 16 residues. This CDR3 reads CSVEGPVKGRITEAFF. The CDR3 nucleotides are TGCAGCGTTGAAGGCCCCGTAAAGGGGAGGATTACTGAAGCTTTCTTT.